A single sample gave rise to the 8 T cell receptor beta chains below, sequenced in a study of cytomegalovirus exposure and HLA in healthy donors. Libraries were prepared by immunoSEQ multiplex PCR; TCRdb keeps only in-frame clonotypes and omits some of them. The table shows about 110,000 clones, with 90% to 97% occurring only once. Sequencing used PBMCs. Every receptor here comes from a young woman in good health and CMV-seronegative.

The chain has TRBV28 and TRBJ1-2, with D tentatively TRBD1 (5 bases). The CDR3 runs 15 residues. V was pared by 4 bases and J by 4 bases, with 16 bases between. Per the germline V gene, CDR1 is MDHEN and CDR2 is SYDVKM. CDR3 residues: CASSWVVGQPYGYTF. The CDR3 DNA sequence: TGTGCCAGCAGTTGGGTCGTGGGGCAGCCCTATGGCTACACCTTC.

V usage is TRBV9 and J usage is TRBJ1-1, with D tentatively TRBD1 (6 bases). This CDR3 contains 11 residues. Between the trimmed V and J ends, which lost 5 bases and 11 bases, there was a span of 13 bases. Germline assignment: CDR1 SGDLS and CDR2 YYNGEE. CDR3: CASRRRGRAFF. For the CDR3, the DNA is TGTGCCAGCAGACGGCGGGGGCGGGCTTTCTTT.

This clone was counted a single time. This CDR3 reads CASSFSRTGSNYGYTF. In nucleotides, the CDR3 is TGTGCCAGCAGCTTTTCGCGGACAGGTTCTAACTATGGCTACACCTTC. V usage is TRBV5-5 and J usage is TRBJ1-2; 7 bases are a match to TRBD1. V gave up 2 bases and J gave up 0 bases; unmatched junction bases: 7. CDR1 and CDR2 from the germline V gene are SGHKS and YYEKEE (reference sequence). CDR3 length equals 16 residues.

This chain joins TRBV5-4 and TRBJ2-5, with 7 bases lining up with TRBD2. This CDR3 is built from 13 residues. J gave up 2 bases and V 6 bases, and 4 bases lay outside the gene matches. The V gene's germline CDR1 is SGHNT and CDR2 YYREEE (reference sequence). The CDR3 region is CASTGGRQETQYF. DNA for the CDR3: TGTGCCAGCACCGGCGGGAGACAAGAGACCCAGTACTTC.

The chain joins TRBV9 to TRBJ1-1; D is undetermined. V lost 0 bases to trimming and J lost 0 bases, with 12 bases between them. This CDR3 spans 16 amino acids. The germline V gene encodes CDR1 SGDLS and CDR2 YYNGEE. CDR3 nucleotides: TGTGCCAGCAGCGTAGACCTGGGAGGTATGAACACTGAAGCTTTCTTT. Its protein is CASSVDLGGMNTEAFF.

The rearrangement uses TRBV5-1 and TRBJ2-2; 11 bases are a match to TRBD1. The CDR3 is 17 amino acids. Unmatched junction bases numbered 7, after V lost 4 bases and J lost 2 bases. Per germline, CDR1 SGHRS and CDR2 YFSETQ. The CDR3 coding sequence is TGCGCCAGCAGCAGGACAGGGGGCGGTTTTAACACCGGGGAGCTGTTTTTT. Residues: CASSRTGGGFNTGELFF.

V gene TRBV27 combines with J gene TRBJ2-2, with TRBD1 matching over 7 bases. The CDR3 contains 14 residues. V trimming: 3 bases; J trimming: 8 bases; junction bases outside the gene matches: 6. CDR1 MNHEY and CDR2 SMNVEV come from the germline V gene (reference sequence). DNA of the CDR3: TGTGCCAGCAGTTTCGCAGGGGGTGTTGGGGAGCTGTTTTTT. This encodes CASSFAGGVGELFF.

With regard to this clone: The same CDR3 arises from other DNA sequences in this sample as well. This rearrangement joins TRBV2 to TRBJ2-5, with 7 bases matching TRBD1. With V trimmed by 6 bases and J by 5 bases, 6 bases remained unmatched. The CDR3 covers 13 residues. Germline V CDR1 and CDR2: SNHLY, FYNNEI. The CDR3 sequence is CASSRDRGETQYF. The DNA for the CDR3 is TGTGCCAGCAGCCGGGACAGAGGGGAGACCCAGTACTTC.